This T cell receptor beta chain originates from a study of T cell repertoires in cytomegalovirus infection. About the research overall: Based on public TCR beta signatures, there were indications of CMV infection and of a matching HLA type.

General study findings and limits: Cumulative public TCR beta family frequency identified carriers of CMV plus the relevant HLA. The ex vivo response was dominated by HLA-C-restricted CMV-specific TCR beta clonotypes.

This clonotype was seen a handful of times. Its antigen is still unknown. TCRdb reanalysed the reads using MiXCR and keeps one entry per CDR3 protein. The data hold 650,000 to 900,000 distinct CDR3 sequences, with approximately 32% observed a single time. The receptor was isolated from a human donor in good health (CMV status not recorded). Some clones in this sample may be carry-over from other donors' samples. Sequenced here: cultured CD8+ T cells from PBMCs, sampled from culture after CMV antigen stimulation.

Here the CDR3 reads CASSQLIPGQGIPGTGELFF. As DNA, the CDR3 is TGCGCCAGCAGCCAATTAATACCGGGACAGGGAATCCCGGGGACCGGGGAGCTGTTTTTT. V gene TRBV4-1 combines with J gene TRBJ2-2; 9 bases line up with TRBD1. The germline CDR1 and CDR2 sequences are MGHRA and YSYEKL. J gave up 5 bases and V 2 bases, and 18 bases lay outside the gene matches. The CDR3 has 20 residues.